This T cell receptor (beta chain) derives from a study of cytomegalovirus exposure and HLA in healthy donors. Remarks on this clone: What it recognizes is unknown.

The repertoire was sequenced with immunoSEQ multiplex PCR; TCRdb's copy has only in-frame clones and lacks some. The table includes roughly 120,000 clones, more than 85% detected once. Germline-derived CDR1 and CDR2 are SGHRS and YFSETQ. The V end was cut by 4 bases, the J end by 1 base, with 14 bases between. This CDR3 is built from 16 residues. Study-wide findings and caveats: The tendency of first-cohort TCR clusters to co-occur in the 120 or so validation repertoires emerged from a later analysis. TCR beta chains numbering approximately 150 were designated cytomegalovirus-associated.

Sequenced input: PBMCs. V and J are TRBV5-1 and TRBJ2-2; D may be TRBD2 (7 bases). The clonotype was recovered from a man in his late teens or twenties in good health and CMV-seropositive. CDR3 residues: CASSPQGRGNTGELFF. The DNA of the CDR3 is TGCGCCAGCAGCCCTCAGGGGAGGGGGAACACCGGGGAGCTGTTTTTT.